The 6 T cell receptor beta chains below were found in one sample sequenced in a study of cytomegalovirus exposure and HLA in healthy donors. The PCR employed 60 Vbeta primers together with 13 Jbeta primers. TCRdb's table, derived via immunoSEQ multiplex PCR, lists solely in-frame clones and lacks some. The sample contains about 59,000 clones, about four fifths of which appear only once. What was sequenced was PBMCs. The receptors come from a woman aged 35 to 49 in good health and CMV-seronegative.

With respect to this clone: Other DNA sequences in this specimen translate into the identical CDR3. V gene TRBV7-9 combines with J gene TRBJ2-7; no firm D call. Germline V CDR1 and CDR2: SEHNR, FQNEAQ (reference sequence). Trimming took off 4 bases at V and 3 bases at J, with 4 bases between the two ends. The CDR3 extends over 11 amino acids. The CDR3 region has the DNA TGTGCCAGCAGCTCCAACTACGAGCAGTACTTC. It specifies CASSSNYEQYF.

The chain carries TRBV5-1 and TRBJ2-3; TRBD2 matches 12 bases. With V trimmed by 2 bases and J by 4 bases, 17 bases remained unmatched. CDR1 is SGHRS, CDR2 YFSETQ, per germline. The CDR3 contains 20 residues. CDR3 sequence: CASSFSGLAGLNRRADTQYF. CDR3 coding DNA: TGCGCCAGCAGCTTCTCGGGACTAGCGGGCCTCAACCGGAGGGCAGATACGCAGTATTTT.

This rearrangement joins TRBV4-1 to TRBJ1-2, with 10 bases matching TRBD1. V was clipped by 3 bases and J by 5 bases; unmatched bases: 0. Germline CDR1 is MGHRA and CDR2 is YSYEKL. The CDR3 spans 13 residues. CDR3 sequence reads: CASSQGQGYGYTF. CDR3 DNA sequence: TGCGCCAGCAGCCAGGGACAGGGGTATGGCTACACCTTC.

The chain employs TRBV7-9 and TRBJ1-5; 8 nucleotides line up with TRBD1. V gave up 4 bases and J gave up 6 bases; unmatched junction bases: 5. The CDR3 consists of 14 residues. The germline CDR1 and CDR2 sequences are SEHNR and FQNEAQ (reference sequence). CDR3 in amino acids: CASSSGQGVQPQHF. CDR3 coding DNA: TGTGCCAGCAGCTCCGGACAGGGTGTTCAGCCCCAGCATTTT.

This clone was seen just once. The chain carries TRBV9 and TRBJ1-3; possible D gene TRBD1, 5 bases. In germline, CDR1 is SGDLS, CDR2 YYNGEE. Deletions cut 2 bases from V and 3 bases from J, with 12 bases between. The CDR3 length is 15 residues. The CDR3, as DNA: TGTGCCAGCAGCGTCACCGCGGGGGGTGGAAACACCATATATTTT. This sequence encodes CASSVTAGGGNTIYF.

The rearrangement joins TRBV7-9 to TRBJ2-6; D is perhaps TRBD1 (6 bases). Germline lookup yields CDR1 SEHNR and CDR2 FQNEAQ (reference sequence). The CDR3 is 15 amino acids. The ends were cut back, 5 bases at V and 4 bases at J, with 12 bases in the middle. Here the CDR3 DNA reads TGTGCCAGCAGCCCTACAGGGTCCGGGGCCAACGTCCTGACTTTC. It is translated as CASSPTGSGANVLTF.